These 29 T cell receptor beta chains originate from one sample sequenced in a study of memory CD4+ T cells and cytomegalovirus serostatus. The table came from immunoSEQ multiplex PCR; TCRdb's copy has only in-frame clones and leaves some out. This repertoire shows some 59,000 clones, more than 75% found once; its top ten account for more than 0.8%. Single viable CD3+CD4+CD8-CD45RO+ cells were sorted as the memory CD4+ T cells. The sample taken for sequencing was memory CD4+ T cells from blood. All receptors come from an adult in good health and CMV-seronegative.

The gene calls are TRBV5-4 and TRBJ1-1; no clear D. The CDR3 covers 13 residues. Germline assignment: CDR1 SGHNT and CDR2 YYREEE (reference sequence). Trimming took 4 bases from V and 3 from J, leaving 10 bases between them. The chain's CDR3 is CASSMDSDTEAFF. The CDR3 bases are TGTGCCAGCAGCATGGACTCGGACACTGAAGCTTTCTTT.

Here the CDR3 reads CASSPQGTTSNQPQHF. The CDR3 bases are TGTGCCAGCAGCCCCCAGGGGACAACCAGCAATCAGCCCCAGCATTTT. This chain connects TRBV7-2 to TRBJ1-5; possible D gene TRBD1, 6 bases. The CDR3 is made up of 16 amino acids. V was pared by 5 bases and J by 1 base, with 15 bases between. Germline-derived CDR1 and CDR2 are SGHTA and FQGNSA.

J is TRBJ2-5 and V is TRBV28; tentative D call: TRBD1 (5 bases). The J call may be mistaken, given a closer DNA end match to TRBJ2-7. The germline V gene has CDR1 MDHEN and CDR2 SYDVKM. The CDR3 length is 15 residues. The chain's CDR3 is CASRIQGKGTYEQYF. DNA for the CDR3: TGTGCCAGCAGAATCCAGGGAAAGGGTACCTACGAGCAGTACTTC.

The chain is built from TRBV7-6 and TRBJ2-1, with 11 bases matching TRBD1. The V and J ends lost 1 base and 7 bases, in that order; junction bases with no gene match: 6. CDR1 is SGHVS, CDR2 FNYEAQ, per germline. CDR3 length: 16 amino acids. CDR3 protein: CASSLDGTGGANEQFF. CDR3 DNA sequence: TGTGCCAGCAGCTTAGATGGGACAGGGGGAGCGAATGAGCAGTTCTTC.

This clone was recorded a few times. The rearrangement links TRBV18 to TRBJ2-5, with 8 positions matching TRBD2. Germline CDR1 and CDR2: KGHSH and LQKENI. CDR3 length equals 17 residues. With V trimmed by 3 bases and J by 2 bases, 11 bases remained unmatched. CDR3 residues: CASSPPRRSGGQETQYF. The CDR3 nucleotides read TGTGCCAGCTCACCTCCAAGGCGGAGCGGGGGTCAAGAGACCCAGTACTTC.

The chain recombines TRBV5-1 with TRBJ2-1, with a weak D call TRBD2 (6 bases). The CDR3 contains 14 residues. The V gene lost 2 bases and the J gene lost 5 bases, with 11 bases spanning the gap. Germline V gives CDR1 SGHRS, CDR2 YFSETQ. Here the CDR3 DNA reads TGCGCCAGCAGCTTAGGGACTCGGAACAATGAGCAGTTCTTC. It encodes CASSLGTRNNEQFF.

The V call is TRBV7-9, the J call TRBJ2-3; 7 bases match TRBD2. Germline CDR1 is SEHNR and CDR2 is FQNEAQ (reference sequence). Trimming cost V 1 base and J 4 bases; bases outside gene matches: 2. The CDR3 extends over 14 amino acids. CDR3 DNA: TGTGCCAGCAGCTTAGGGACTAGTGCAGATACGCAGTATTTT. Translating gives CASSLGTSADTQYF.

As concerns this clone: The junction does not match germline at one end; this may be a read error. The rearrangement links TRBV27 to TRBJ2-7; 15 positions match TRBD2. Germline CDR1 is MNHEY and CDR2 is SMNVEV (reference sequence). The CDR3 is made up of 20 amino acids. The CDR3 DNA reads TGTGCCAGCAGTGTATCCCGCGGACTAGCGGGAGGGTCGTCAACCTACGAGCAGTACTTC. Protein product: CASSVSRGLAGGSSTYEQYF.

V is TRBV6-5 and J is TRBJ2-3; tentatively, D is TRBD2 (6 bases). V dropped 2 bases and J dropped 1 base, with 10 bases sitting between them. Germline V gives CDR1 MNHEY, CDR2 SVGAGI. The CDR3 is 15 residues long. CDR3: CASSYGASGTDTQYF. CDR3 DNA sequence: TGTGCCAGCAGTTACGGGGCTAGCGGCACAGATACGCAGTATTTT.

The count of this clone is one. The chain combines TRBV5-6 with TRBJ1-3; D uncertain. CDR1 and CDR2 (germline): SGHDT, YYEEEE. The CDR3 loop spans 16 amino acids. Trimming shortened V by 1 base and J by 0 bases, and 11 bases separated the two germline ends. The CDR3 reads CASSLSGGSSGNTIYF. The CDR3 nucleotides are TGTGCCAGCAGCTTGTCTGGCGGGAGCTCTGGAAACACCATATATTTT.

The chain is built from TRBV4-1 and TRBJ2-1; D gene ambiguous. The CDR3 has 18 residues. V dropped 0 bases and J dropped 0 bases, with 15 bases sitting between them. In germline, CDR1 is MGHRA, CDR2 YSYEKL. The CDR3 DNA reads as TGCGCCAGCAGCCAAGAGGATCCAGATACCCACTCCTACAATGAGCAGTTCTTC. It translates to CASSQEDPDTHSYNEQFF.

The chain joins TRBV20-1 to TRBJ2-1; D is tentatively TRBD1 or TRBD2 (5 bases each). CDR3 size: 11 residues. Trimming cost V 1 base and J 8 bases, with 6 bases left between them. CDR1 DFQATT and CDR2 SNEGSKA come from the germline V gene (reference sequence). The CDR3 loop reads CSARGGYEQFF. DNA of the CDR3: TGCAGTGCTAGAGGGGGGTATGAGCAGTTCTTC.

The genes are TRBV29-1 and TRBJ1-3; D is undetermined. The ends were cut back, 5 bases at V and 1 base at J, with 12 bases in the middle. The CDR3 is made up of 14 amino acids. In germline, CDR1 is SQVTM, CDR2 ANQGSEA. This chain's CDR3 is CSVRGSWSGNTIYF. In DNA form, the CDR3 reads TGCAGCGTTAGAGGGAGCTGGTCTGGAAACACCATATATTTT.

The V call is TRBV7-6, the J call TRBJ2-1; TRBD1 agrees at 9 bases. The J segment lost 7 bases and the V segment lost 5 bases, leaving 6 bases of the junction unmatched. From germline, CDR1 is SGHVS and CDR2 FNYEAQ. This CDR3 has 14 amino acids. For the CDR3, the DNA is TGTGCCAGCAGCAACCGACAGGGGGTTAATGAGCAGTTCTTC. This translates into CASSNRQGVNEQFF.

This clone was picked up a small number of times. J is TRBJ2-3 and V is TRBV19; TRBD2 matches 9 bases. The germline V gene has CDR1 LNHDA and CDR2 SQIVND (reference sequence). After removal of 3 bases from V and 3 bases from J, the junction contained 4 bases not matched to a gene. The CDR3 contains 15 residues. The CDR3 reads CASSIAGLATDTQYF. In DNA form, the CDR3 reads TGTGCCAGTAGTATCGCAGGACTAGCGACAGATACGCAGTATTTT.

This chain connects TRBV19 to TRBJ2-2, with a possible D match to TRBD1 (5 bases). The CDR3 has 15 residues. Trimming shortened V by 11 bases and J by 7 bases, and 23 bases separated the two germline ends. The V gene's germline CDR1 is LNHDA and CDR2 SQIVND (reference sequence). CDR3 sequence: CAVQREGALGGELFF. CDR3 in DNA: TGTGCCGTGCAAAGGGAAGGGGCGCTGGGCGGGGAGCTGTTTTTT.

The V and J genes are TRBV2 and TRBJ1-2, with D uncertain. The CDR3 spans 15 residues. V lost 8 bases and J 6 bases, leaving 22 bases between the germline ends. Germline loops: CDR1 SNHLY, CDR2 FYNNEI. CDR3 in amino acids: CASWHPAPTIHGYTF. In nucleotides, the CDR3 is TGTGCCAGCTGGCACCCAGCTCCTACCATTCATGGCTACACCTTC.

This chain links TRBV5-1 with TRBJ2-1; 13 nucleotides align to TRBD2. This CDR3 comprises 14 residues. The germline V gene encodes CDR1 SGHRS and CDR2 YFSETQ. V gave up 6 bases and J gave up 10 bases; unmatched junction bases: 7. The CDR3 here is CASNGLAGADEQFF. The CDR3 nucleotides are TGCGCCAGCAACGGACTAGCGGGGGCAGACGAGCAGTTCTTC.

The chain links TRBV29-1 to TRBJ2-1; unclear D gene. Germline V gives CDR1 SQVTM, CDR2 ANQGSEA. V was clipped by 0 bases and J by 11 bases, with 8 bases between them. This CDR3 comprises 11 residues. The CDR3, as DNA: TGCAGCGTTGAAGAATTTACTCAGCAGTTCTTC. Translating it yields CSVEEFTQQFF.

This chain links TRBV11-2 with TRBJ2-1; weak D call: TRBD1 (7 bases). CDR1 and CDR2 (germline): SGHAT, FQNNGV. The V and J ends lost 1 base and 8 bases respectively, with 15 bases between them. The CDR3 runs to 15 residues. The CDR3 sequence: CASSLVRQGGHEQFF. The CDR3, as DNA: TGTGCCAGCAGCTTAGTGAGACAGGGAGGTCATGAGCAGTTCTTC.

The chain carries TRBV29-1 and TRBJ1-1; a possible D gene is TRBD1 (6 bases). The V end was cut by 1 base, the J end by 1 base, with 10 bases between. The CDR3 totals 14 residues. CDR1 and CDR2 from the germline V gene are SQVTM and ANQGSEA. Here the CDR3 DNA reads TGCAGCGTTGAAGGACTGACAGGGAACACTGAAGCTTTCTTT. This translates into CSVEGLTGNTEAFF.

This clone showed up just a few times. This sample also contains other DNA sequences that code for the same CDR3. V and J are TRBV18 and TRBJ1-1, with D possibly being TRBD1 (5 bases). Germline CDR1 KGHSH, CDR2 LQKENI. The ends were cut back, 3 bases at V and 3 bases at J, with 5 bases in the middle. This CDR3 spans 12 amino acids. For the CDR3, the DNA is TGTGCCAGCTCACCCAGGGACACTGAAGCTTTCTTT. Protein: CASSPRDTEAFF.

CDR3: CASSATGNTEAFF. CDR3 nucleotides: TGTGCCAGCAGCGCTACAGGGAACACTGAAGCTTTCTTT. The gene calls are TRBV11-3 and TRBJ1-1; possible D gene TRBD1, 5 bases. CDR1 is SGHNT, CDR2 YENEEA, per germline. The CDR3 is made up of 13 amino acids. V was trimmed by 5 bases and J by 1 base, leaving 8 bases between them.

The CDR3 is CASSQANYGYTF. For the CDR3, the DNA is TGTGCCAGCAGCCAGGCAAACTATGGCTACACCTTC. The chain carries TRBV4-2 and TRBJ1-2; D is unclear. Between the trimmed V and J ends, which lost 3 bases and 2 bases, there was a span of 4 bases. Germline values: CDR1 LGHNA, CDR2 YNFKEQ. The CDR3 is 12 residues long.

V usage is TRBV4-1 and J usage is TRBJ2-5, with D tentatively TRBD1 (5 bases). Trimming took off 0 bases at V and 4 bases at J, with 15 bases between the two ends. CDR3 length equals 16 residues. CDR1 is MGHRA, CDR2 YSYEKL, per germline. CDR3 DNA sequence: TGCGCCAGCAGCCAAGACCCTCCAGGGTTGGGAGAGACCCAGTACTTC. Translating gives CASSQDPPGLGETQYF.

This sequence joins TRBV2 and TRBJ2-5; D unresolved. The CDR3 consists of 15 residues. V was shortened by 2 bases and J by 2 bases, with 12 bases between the two germline ends. Germline lookup yields CDR1 SNHLY and CDR2 FYNNEI. CDR3 nucleotides: TGTGCCAGCAGTGAACTGGTTTCTCGACAAGAGACCCAGTACTTC. Protein sequence: CASSELVSRQETQYF.

V is TRBV6-6 and J is TRBJ2-1; the match to TRBD2 covers 10 bases. The CDR3 runs 15 residues. Trimming cost V 8 bases and J 6 bases; bases outside gene matches: 10. Germline-derived CDR1 and CDR2 are MNHNY and SVGAGI (reference sequence). The CDR3 sequence: CASHHSGRSSNEQFF. CDR3 sequence (DNA): TGTGCCAGCCACCATAGCGGGAGGAGTTCCAATGAGCAGTTCTTC.

The chain is built from TRBV7-8 and TRBJ2-3; D is perhaps TRBD2 (6 bases). Trimming took 1 base from V and 3 from J, leaving 14 bases between them. Germline values: CDR1 SGHVS, CDR2 FQNEAQ. CDR3 length: 16 amino acids. The CDR3 region is CASSLVGGVETDTQYF. In DNA form, the CDR3 reads TGTGCCAGCAGCTTAGTAGGCGGGGTGGAGACAGATACGCAGTATTTT.

This chain joins TRBV27 and TRBJ1-1; unclear D gene. This CDR3 spans 14 amino acids. The germline V gene encodes CDR1 MNHEY and CDR2 SMNVEV (reference sequence). V gave up 5 bases and J gave up 3 bases, with 13 bases separating them. DNA of the CDR3: TGTGCCAGCAGTCCACTACCTCCTCACACTGAAGCTTTCTTT. Translating gives CASSPLPPHTEAFF.